The T cell receptor beta chain under discussion was sequenced for a study of T cells in Graves' hyperthyroidism and ophthalmopathy. Study overall: Specimen type is peripheral blood, collected at initial diagnosis prior to any treatment. Points from the study as a whole: Blood also showed most of the thyroid clonotypes that were expanded above 0.001.

This clonotype occurred a few times. The target antigen is unknown. Germline values: CDR1 SGHNT, CDR2 YYREEE (reference sequence). The V end was cut by 1 base, the J end by 4 bases, with 9 bases between. The CDR3 spans 14 residues. The TCR beta CDR3 regions underwent amplification using RNA transcripts as the source. An initial round of RT-PCR targeting the TCR CDR3 relied on the HTBI primer set. From the multiplex PCR reads, TCRdb called clonotypes with MiXCR, one entry per CDR3 protein. The sample lists about 400,000 distinct CDR3 sequences, over 11% occurring once. Patients with ophthalmopathy all had a Clinical Activity Score of at least 3, a NOSPECS grade of at least 4 and duration under 3 months.

The sample comprised blood. The chain recombines TRBV5-4 with TRBJ2-4; D is uncertain. This TCR came from a man aged 50 or older with Graves' ophthalmopathy. This CDR3 reads CASSLIHQKNIQYF. DNA for the CDR3: TGTGCCAGCAGCTTGATTCACCAGAAAAACATTCAGTACTTC. Looking up the rest from reference TRBV5-4 and TRBJ2-4 gives the full variable domain: ETGVTQSPTHLIKTRGQQVTLRCSSQSGHNTVSWYQQALGQGPQFIFQYYREEENGRGNFPPRFSGLQFPNYSSELNVNALELDDSALYLCASSLIHQKNIQYFGAGTRLSVL.